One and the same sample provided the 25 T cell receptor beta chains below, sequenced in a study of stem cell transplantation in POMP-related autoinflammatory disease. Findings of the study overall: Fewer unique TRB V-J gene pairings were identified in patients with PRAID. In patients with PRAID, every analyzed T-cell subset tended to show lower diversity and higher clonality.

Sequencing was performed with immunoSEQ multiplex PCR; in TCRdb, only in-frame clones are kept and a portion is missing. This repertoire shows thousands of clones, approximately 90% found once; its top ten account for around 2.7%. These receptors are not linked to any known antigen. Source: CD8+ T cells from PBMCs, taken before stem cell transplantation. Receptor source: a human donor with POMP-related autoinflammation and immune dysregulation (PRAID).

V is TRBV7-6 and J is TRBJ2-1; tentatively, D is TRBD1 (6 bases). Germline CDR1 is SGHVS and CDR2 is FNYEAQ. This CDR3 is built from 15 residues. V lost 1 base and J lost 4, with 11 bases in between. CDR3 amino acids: CASSLGATGYNEQFF. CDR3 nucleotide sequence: TGTGCCAGCAGCTTAGGGGCGACAGGATACAATGAGCAGTTCTTC. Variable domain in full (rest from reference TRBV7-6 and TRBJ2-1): GAGVSQSPRYKVTKRGQDVALRCDPISGHVSLYWYRQALGQGPEFLTYFNYEAQQDKSGLPNDRFSAERPEGSISTLTIQRTEQRDSAMYRCASSLGATGYNEQFFGPGTRLTVL.

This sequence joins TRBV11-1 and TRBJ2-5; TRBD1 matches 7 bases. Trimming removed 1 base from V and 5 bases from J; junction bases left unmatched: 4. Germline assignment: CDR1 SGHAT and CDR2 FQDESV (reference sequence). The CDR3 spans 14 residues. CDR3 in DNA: TGTGCCAGCAGCTTAGAGGACAGGAGGGAGACCCAGTACTTC. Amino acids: CASSLEDRRETQYF.

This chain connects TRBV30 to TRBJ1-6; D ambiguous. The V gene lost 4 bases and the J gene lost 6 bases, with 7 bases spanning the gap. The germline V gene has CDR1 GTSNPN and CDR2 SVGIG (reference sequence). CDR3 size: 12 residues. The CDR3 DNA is TGTGCCTGGACCCGGACTAATTCACCCCTCCACTTT. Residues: CAWTRTNSPLHF.

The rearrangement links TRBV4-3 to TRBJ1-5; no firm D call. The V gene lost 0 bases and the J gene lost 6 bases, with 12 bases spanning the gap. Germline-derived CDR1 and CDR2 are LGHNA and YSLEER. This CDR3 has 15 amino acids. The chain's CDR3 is CASSQDIGVGQPQHF. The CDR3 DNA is TGCGCCAGCAGCCAAGATATCGGGGTGGGTCAGCCCCAGCATTTT.

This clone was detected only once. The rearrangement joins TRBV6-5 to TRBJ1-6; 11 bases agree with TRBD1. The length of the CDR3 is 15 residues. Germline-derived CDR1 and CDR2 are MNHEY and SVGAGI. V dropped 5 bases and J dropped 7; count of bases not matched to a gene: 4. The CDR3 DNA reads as TGTGCCAGCAGTGGACAGGGGGCGCGAAATTCACCCCTCCACTTT. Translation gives CASSGQGARNSPLHF.

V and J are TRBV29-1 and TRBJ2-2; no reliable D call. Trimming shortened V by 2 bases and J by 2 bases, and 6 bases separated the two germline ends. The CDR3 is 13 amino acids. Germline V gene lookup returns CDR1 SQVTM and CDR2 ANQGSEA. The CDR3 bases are TGCAGCGTTGAACAGACAAACACCGGGGAGCTGTTTTTT. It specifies CSVEQTNTGELFF.

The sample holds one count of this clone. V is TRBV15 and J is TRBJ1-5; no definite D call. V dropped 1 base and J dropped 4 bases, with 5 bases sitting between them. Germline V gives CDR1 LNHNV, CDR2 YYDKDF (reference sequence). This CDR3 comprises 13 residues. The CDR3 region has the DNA TGTGCCACCAGCAGAGCTTGGAATCAGCCCCAGCATTTT. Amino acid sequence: CATSRAWNQPQHF.

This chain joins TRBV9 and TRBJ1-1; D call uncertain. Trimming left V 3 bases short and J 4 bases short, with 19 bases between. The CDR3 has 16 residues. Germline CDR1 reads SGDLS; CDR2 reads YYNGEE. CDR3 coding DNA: TGTGCCAGCAGCGAGAGCCGTAATGGACCCCCCACTGAAGCTTTCTTT. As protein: CASSESRNGPPTEAFF.

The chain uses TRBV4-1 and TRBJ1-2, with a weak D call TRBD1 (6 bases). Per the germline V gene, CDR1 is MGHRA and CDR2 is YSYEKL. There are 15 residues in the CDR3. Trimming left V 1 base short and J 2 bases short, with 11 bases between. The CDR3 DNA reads TGCGCCAGCAGCCAAGTTAAGGGGGAGAACTATGGCTACACCTTC. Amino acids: CASSQVKGENYGYTF.

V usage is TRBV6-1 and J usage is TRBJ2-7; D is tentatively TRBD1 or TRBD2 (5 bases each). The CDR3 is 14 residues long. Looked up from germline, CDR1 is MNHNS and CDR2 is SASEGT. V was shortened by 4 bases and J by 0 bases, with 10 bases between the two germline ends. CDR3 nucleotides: TGTGCCAGCAGTGCGGGGACCCGCTCCTACGAGCAGTACTTC. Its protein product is CASSAGTRSYEQYF.

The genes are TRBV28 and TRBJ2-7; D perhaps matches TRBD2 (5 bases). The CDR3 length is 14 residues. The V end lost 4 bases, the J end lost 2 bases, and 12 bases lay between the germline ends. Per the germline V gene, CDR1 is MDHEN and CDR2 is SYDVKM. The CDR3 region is CASSWRGRTYEQYF. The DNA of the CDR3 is TGTGCCAGCAGTTGGCGTGGGAGAACCTACGAGCAGTACTTC. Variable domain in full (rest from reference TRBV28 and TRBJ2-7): DVKVTQSSRYLVKRTGEKVFLECVQDMDHENMFWYRQDPGLGLRLIYFSYDVKMKEKGDIPEGYSVSREKKERFSLILESASTNQTSMYLCASSWRGRTYEQYFGPGTRLTVT.

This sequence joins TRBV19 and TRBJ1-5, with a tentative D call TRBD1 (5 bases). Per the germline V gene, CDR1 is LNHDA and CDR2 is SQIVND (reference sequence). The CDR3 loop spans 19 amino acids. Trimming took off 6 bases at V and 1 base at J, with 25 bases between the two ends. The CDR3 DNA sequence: TGTGCCAGTAGGCCGGTTAGGGGAGGGGACCTCCTGAGCAATCAGCCCCAGCATTTT. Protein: CASRPVRGGDLLSNQPQHF.

CDR3 protein: CASSLEGGLGYF. DNA of the CDR3: TGTGCCAGCAGCTTAGAGGGCGGCCTGGGGTACTTC. The chain has TRBV11-2 and TRBJ2-5; no reliable D call. CDR1 and CDR2 (germline): SGHAT, FQNNGV. Trimming left V 0 bases short and J 13 bases short, with 12 bases between. The CDR3 totals 12 residues.

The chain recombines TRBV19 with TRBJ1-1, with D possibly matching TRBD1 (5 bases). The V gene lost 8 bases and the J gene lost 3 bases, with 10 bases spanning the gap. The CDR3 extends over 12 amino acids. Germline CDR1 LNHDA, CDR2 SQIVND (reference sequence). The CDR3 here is CASHRGDTEAFF. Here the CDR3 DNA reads TGTGCCAGTCACCGGGGGGACACTGAAGCTTTCTTT.

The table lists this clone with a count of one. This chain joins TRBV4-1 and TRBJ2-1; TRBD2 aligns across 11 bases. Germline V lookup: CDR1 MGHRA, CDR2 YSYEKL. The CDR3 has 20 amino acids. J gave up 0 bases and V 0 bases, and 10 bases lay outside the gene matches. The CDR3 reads CASSQERGTSGKSSYNEQFF. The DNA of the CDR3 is TGCGCCAGCAGCCAAGAAAGGGGGACTAGCGGTAAGAGCTCCTACAATGAGCAGTTCTTC.

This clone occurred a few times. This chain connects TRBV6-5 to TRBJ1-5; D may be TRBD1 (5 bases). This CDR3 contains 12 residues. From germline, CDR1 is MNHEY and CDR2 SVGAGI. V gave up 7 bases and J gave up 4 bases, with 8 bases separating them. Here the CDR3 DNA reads TGTGCCAGCACCGCAGGGAATCAGCCCCAGCATTTT. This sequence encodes CASTAGNQPQHF.

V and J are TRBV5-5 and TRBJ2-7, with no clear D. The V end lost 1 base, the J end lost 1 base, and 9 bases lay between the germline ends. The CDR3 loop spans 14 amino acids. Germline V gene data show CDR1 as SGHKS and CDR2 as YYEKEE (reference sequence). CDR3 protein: CASSLSAGSYEQYF. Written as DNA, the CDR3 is TGTGCCAGCAGCTTGTCTGCTGGATCCTACGAGCAGTACTTC. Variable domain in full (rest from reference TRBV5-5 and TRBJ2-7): DAGVTQSPTHLIKTRGQQVTLRCSPISGHKSVSWYQQVLGQGPQFIFQYYEKEERGRGNFPDRFSARQFPNYSSELNVNALLLGDSALYLCASSLSAGSYEQYFGPGTRLTVT.

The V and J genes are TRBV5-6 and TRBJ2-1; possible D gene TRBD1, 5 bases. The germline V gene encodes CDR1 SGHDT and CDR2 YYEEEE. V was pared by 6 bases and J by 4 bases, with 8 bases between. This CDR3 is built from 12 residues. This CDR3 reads CASNQGYNEQFF. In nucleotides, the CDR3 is TGTGCCAGCAACCAGGGTTACAATGAGCAGTTCTTC.

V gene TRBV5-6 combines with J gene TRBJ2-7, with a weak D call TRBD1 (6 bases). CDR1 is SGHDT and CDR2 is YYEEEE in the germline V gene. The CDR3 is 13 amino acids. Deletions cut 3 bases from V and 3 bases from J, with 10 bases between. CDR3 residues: CASSWTQGYEQYF. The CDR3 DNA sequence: TGTGCCAGCAGCTGGACACAGGGCTACGAGCAGTACTTC.

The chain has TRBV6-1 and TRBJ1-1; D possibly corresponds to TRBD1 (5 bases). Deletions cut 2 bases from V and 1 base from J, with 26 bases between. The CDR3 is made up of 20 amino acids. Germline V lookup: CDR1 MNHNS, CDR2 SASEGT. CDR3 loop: CASSEIGGPILGTANTEAFF. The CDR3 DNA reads TGTGCCAGCAGTGAAATTGGTGGGCCCATCTTAGGGACGGCGAACACTGAAGCTTTCTTT.

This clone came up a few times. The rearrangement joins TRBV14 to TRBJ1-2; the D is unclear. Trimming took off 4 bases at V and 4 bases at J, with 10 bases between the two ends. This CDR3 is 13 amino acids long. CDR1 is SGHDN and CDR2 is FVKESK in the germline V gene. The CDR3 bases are TGTGCCAGCAGCCCCCGACGGTCCTATGGCTACACCTTC. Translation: CASSPRRSYGYTF.

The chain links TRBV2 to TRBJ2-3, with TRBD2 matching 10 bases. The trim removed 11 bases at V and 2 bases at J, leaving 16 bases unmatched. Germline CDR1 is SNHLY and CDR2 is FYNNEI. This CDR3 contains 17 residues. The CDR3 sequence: CAVGTGPSGGYTDTQYF. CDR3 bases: TGTGCCGTTGGGACAGGACCTAGCGGGGGTTACACAGATACGCAGTATTTT.

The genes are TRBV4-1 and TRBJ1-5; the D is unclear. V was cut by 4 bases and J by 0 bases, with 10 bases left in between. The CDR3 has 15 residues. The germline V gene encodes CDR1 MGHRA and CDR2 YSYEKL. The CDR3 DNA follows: TGCGCCAGCAGCCCACAGATTTATAGCAATCAGCCCCAGCATTTT. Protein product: CASSPQIYSNQPQHF.

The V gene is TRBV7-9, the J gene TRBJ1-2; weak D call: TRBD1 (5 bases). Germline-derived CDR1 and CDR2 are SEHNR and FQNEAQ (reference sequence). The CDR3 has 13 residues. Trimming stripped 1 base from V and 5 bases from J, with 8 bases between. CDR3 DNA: TGTGCCAGCAGCTTAGTAGAGGGGTATGGCTACACCTTC. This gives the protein CASSLVEGYGYTF.

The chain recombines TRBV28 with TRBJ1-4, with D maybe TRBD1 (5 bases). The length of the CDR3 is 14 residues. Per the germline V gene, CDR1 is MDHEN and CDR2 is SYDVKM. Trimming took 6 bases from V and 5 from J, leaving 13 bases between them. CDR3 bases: TGTGCCAGCAGAAGGGGACGGGTAAATGAAAAACTGTTTTTT. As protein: CASRRGRVNEKLFF.